This T cell receptor beta chain was sequenced for a study of cytomegalovirus exposure and HLA in healthy donors. Study overall: Counted in an early data release were about 86 million unique TCRs from HLA-typed donors.

A note on this clone: Its target is not known.

Study-wide results and caveats: Based on reports, TCR beta sequences accurately predicted HLA-A and HLA-B alleles for most subjects. According to a later analysis, most TCR beta chains associated with CMV appeared HLA-restricted.

The primer mix had 60 Vbeta and 13 Jbeta primers. The repertoire was sequenced with immunoSEQ multiplex PCR; TCRdb's copy has only in-frame clones and lacks some. The table shows about 130,000 clones, with approximately 74% occurring only once. The length of the CDR3 is 12 residues. V was pared by 4 bases and J by 6 bases, with 4 bases of the junction left unmatched. CDR1 is SQVTM, CDR2 ANQGSEA, per germline. The rearrangement links TRBV29-1 to TRBJ2-3; 7 nucleotides match TRBD1. The sequencing input was PBMCs. The receptor was derived from a male donor in good health and CMV-seronegative. This CDR3 reads CSVVQGVDTQYF. Here the CDR3 DNA reads TGCAGCGTTGTCCAGGGGGTGGATACGCAGTATTTT.